One sample yielded the 4 T cell receptor beta chains listed below, sequenced in a study of OX40 agonist ivuxolimab in advanced cancers. Measured with immunoSEQ multiplex PCR; TCRdb has only the in-frame clones, and not every one. Of 70,000 to 100,000 clones in the sample, under 90% were seen once. The specimen was CD4+ or CD8+ T cells sorted from blood, collected in a trial of the OX40 agonist ivuxolimab. The receptors derive from an adult with an advanced solid tumor such as melanoma, head and neck, liver or kidney cancer.

This chain joins TRBV4-3 and TRBJ2-5; D unresolved. The CDR3 is 12 amino acids. Looked up from germline, CDR1 is LGHNA and CDR2 is YSLEER. Trimming pared 2 bases from V and 4 bases from J, leaving 5 bases between. DNA of the CDR3: TGCGCCAGCAGCCAAAACGGAGAGACCCAGTACTTC. It is translated as CASSQNGETQYF.

In this sample, this clone turned up a few times. CDR3 DNA sequence: TGCGCCAGCAGCTTGGTGGGGGGCCGTGGCTACACCTTC. The encoded protein is CASSLVGGRGYTF. The chain couples TRBV5-1 to TRBJ1-2, with D maybe TRBD1 (6 bases). Trimming pared 0 bases from V and 7 bases from J, leaving 10 bases between. The CDR3 contains 13 residues. Germline loops: CDR1 SGHRS, CDR2 YFSETQ.

The chain combines TRBV5-8 with TRBJ2-1; D possibly uses TRBD1 or TRBD2 (5 bases each). The germline CDR1 and CDR2 sequences are SGHTS and YDEGEE. The V gene lost 3 bases and the J gene lost 12 bases, with 22 bases spanning the gap. The CDR3 spans 15 residues. The CDR3 nucleotides read TGTGCCAGCAGCTCTCAAAAGCGACAGTACCGGGGGCAGTTCTTC. Amino acid sequence: CASSSQKRQYRGQFF. Filled out from reference TRBV5-8 and TRBJ2-1, the complete variable domain reads EAGVTQSPTHLIKTRGQQATLRCSPISGHTSVYWYQQALGLGLQFLLWYDEGEERNRGNFPPRFSGRQFPNYSSELNVNALELEDSALYLCASSSQKRQYRGQFFGPGTRLTVL.

The chain has TRBV19 and TRBJ1-1; 8 bases fit TRBD1. The CDR3 loop spans 15 amino acids. From germline, CDR1 is LNHDA and CDR2 SQIVND (reference sequence). V shed 5 bases and J 4 bases; nucleotides not matched to a gene: 9. CDR3 coding DNA: TGTGCCAGTAGTGAAACAGGGGGAAGGGGCACTGAAGCTTTCTTT. This gives the protein CASSETGGRGTEAFF.